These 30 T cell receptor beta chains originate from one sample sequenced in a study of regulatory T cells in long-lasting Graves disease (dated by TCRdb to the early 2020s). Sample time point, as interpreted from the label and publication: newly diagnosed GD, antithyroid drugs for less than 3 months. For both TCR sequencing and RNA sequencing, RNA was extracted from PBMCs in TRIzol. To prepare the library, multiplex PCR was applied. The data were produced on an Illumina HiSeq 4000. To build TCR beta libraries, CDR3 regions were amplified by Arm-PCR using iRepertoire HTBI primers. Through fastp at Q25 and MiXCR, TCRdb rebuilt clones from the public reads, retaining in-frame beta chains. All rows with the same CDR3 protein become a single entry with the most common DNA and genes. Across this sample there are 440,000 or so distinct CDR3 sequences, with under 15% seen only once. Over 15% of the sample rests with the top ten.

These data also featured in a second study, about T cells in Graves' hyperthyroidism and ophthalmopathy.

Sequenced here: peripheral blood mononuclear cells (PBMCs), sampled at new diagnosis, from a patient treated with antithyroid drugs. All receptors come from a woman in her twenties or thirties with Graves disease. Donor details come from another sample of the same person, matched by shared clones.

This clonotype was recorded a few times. The CDR3: CSARKGRYEKLFF. Here the CDR3 DNA reads TGCAGTGCTAGAAAGGGCCGTTATGAAAAACTGTTTTTT. This chain uses TRBV20-1 with TRBJ1-4; D ambiguous. V was trimmed by 2 bases and J by 6 bases, leaving 10 bases between them. The CDR3 covers 13 residues. Germline V gene data show CDR1 as DFQATT and CDR2 as SNEGSKA (reference sequence).

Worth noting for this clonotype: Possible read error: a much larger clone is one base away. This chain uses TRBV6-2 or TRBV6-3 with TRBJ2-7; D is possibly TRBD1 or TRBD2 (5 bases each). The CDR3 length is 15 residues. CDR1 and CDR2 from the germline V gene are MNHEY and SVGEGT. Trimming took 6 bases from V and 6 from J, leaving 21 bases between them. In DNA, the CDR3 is TGTGCCAGCAGACCTTTTTCGGGACGCACAAGCGAGCAGTACTTC. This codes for CASRPFSGRTSEQYF.

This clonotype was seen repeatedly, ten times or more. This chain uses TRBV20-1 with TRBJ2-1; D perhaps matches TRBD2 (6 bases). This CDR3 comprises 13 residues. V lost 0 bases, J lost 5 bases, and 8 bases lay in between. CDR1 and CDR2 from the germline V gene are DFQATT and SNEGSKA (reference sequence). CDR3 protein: CSARERTNNEQFF. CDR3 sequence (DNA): TGCAGTGCTAGAGAAAGGACTAACAATGAGCAGTTCTTC.

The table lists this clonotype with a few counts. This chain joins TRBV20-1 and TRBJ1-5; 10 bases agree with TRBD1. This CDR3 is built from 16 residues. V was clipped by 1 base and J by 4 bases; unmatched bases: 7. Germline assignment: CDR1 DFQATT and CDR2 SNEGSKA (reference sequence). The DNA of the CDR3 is TGCAGTGCTAGAGTTTGGACAGGGGGATGGAATCAGCCCCAGCATTTT. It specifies CSARVWTGGWNQPQHF.

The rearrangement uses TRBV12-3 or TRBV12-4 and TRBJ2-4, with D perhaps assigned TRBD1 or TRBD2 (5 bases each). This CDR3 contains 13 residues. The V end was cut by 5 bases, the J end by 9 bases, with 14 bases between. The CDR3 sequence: CASSIPGAGIQYF. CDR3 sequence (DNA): TGTGCCAGCAGTATCCCCGGGGCCGGCATTCAGTACTTC.

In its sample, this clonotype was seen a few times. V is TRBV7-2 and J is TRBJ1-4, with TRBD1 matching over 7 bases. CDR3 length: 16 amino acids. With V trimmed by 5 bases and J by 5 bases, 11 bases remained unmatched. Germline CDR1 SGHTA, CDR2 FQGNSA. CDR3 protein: CASSPDRVGRNEKLFF. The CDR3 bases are TGTGCCAGCAGCCCCGACAGGGTGGGGAGGAATGAAAAACTGTTTTTT.

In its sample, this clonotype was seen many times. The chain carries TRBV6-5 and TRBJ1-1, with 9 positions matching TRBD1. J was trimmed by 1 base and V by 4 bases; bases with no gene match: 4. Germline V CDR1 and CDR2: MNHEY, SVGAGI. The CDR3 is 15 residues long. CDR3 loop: CASSSSGQGNTEAFF. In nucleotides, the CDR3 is TGTGCCAGCAGTTCCTCGGGACAGGGGAACACTGAAGCTTTCTTT.

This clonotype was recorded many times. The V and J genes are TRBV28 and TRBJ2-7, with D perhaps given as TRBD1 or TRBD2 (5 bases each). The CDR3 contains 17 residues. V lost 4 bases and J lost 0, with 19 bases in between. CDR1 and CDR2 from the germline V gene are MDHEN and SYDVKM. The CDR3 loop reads CASSSLMLGTYSYEQYF. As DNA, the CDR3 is TGTGCCAGCAGTTCACTCATGTTGGGGACCTACTCCTACGAGCAGTACTTC.

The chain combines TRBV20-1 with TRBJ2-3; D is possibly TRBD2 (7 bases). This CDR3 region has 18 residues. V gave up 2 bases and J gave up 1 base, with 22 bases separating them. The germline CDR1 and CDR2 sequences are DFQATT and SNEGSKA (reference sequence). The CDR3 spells CSARRGRGAESGTDTQYF. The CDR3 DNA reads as TGCAGTGCTAGACGAGGTCGGGGGGCCGAGTCGGGCACAGATACGCAGTATTTT.

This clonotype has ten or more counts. This CDR3 reads CSVEDLVAVNTEAFF. The CDR3 nucleotides are TGCAGCGTTGAAGATCTCGTCGCAGTGAACACTGAAGCTTTCTTT. V is TRBV29-1 and J is TRBJ1-1; D is uncertain. The CDR3 covers 15 residues. The germline V and J ends were trimmed by 0 bases and 0 bases, with 11 bases remaining between them. Germline values: CDR1 SQVTM, CDR2 ANQGSEA.

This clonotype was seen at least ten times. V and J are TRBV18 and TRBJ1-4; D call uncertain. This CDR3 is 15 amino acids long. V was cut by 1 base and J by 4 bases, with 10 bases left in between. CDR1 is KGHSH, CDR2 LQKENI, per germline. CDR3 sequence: CASSPLSQYNEKLFF. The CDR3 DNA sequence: TGTGCCAGCTCACCACTATCCCAGTATAATGAAAAACTGTTTTTT.

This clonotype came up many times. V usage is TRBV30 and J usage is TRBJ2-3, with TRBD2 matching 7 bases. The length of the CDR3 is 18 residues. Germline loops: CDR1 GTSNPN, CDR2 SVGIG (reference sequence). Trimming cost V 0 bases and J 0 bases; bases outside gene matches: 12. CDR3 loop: CAWSVLMSGGSSTDTQYF. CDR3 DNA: TGTGCCTGGAGTGTACTGATGTCCGGGGGGTCTAGCACAGATACGCAGTATTTT.

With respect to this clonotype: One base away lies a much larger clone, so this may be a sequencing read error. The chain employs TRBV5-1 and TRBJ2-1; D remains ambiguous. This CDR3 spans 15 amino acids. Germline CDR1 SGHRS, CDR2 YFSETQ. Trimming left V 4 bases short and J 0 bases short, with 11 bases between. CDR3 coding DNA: TGCGCCAGCAGCCCCCCGGATAGCTCCTACAATGAGCAGTTCTTC. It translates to CASSPPDSSYNEQFF.

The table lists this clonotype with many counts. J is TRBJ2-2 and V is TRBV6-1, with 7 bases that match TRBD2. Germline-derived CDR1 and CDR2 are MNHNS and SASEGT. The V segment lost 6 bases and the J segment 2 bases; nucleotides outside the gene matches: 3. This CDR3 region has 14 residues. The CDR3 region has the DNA TGTGCCAGCAGAGTAGCGGGCAACACCGGGGAGCTGTTTTTT. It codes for CASRVAGNTGELFF.

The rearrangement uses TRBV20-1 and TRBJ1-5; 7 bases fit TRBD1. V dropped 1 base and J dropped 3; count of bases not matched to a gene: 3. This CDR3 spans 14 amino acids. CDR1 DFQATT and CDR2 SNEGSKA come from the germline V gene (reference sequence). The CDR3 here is CSARGGQANQPQHF. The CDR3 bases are TGCAGTGCTAGAGGTGGACAGGCCAATCAGCCCCAGCATTTT.

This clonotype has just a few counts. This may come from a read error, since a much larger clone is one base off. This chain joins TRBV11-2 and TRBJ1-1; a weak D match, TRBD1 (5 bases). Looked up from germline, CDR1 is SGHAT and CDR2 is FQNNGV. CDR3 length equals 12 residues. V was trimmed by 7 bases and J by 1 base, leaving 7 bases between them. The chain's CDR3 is CASIQENTEAFF. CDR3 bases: TGTGCCAGCATACAGGAGAACACTGAAGCTTTCTTT. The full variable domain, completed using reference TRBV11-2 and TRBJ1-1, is EAGVAQSPRYKIIEKRQSVAFWCNPISGHATLYWYQQILGQGPKLLIQFQNNGVVDDSQLPKDRFSAERLKGVDSTLKIQPAKLEDSAVYLCASIQENTEAFFGQGTRLTVV.

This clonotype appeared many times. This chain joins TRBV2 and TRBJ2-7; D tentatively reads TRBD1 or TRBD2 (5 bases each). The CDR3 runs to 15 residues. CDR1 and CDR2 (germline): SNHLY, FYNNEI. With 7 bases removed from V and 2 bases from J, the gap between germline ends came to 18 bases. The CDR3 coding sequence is TGTGCCAGCACTCACCGACCCCAGGGACCCTACGAGCAGTACTTC. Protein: CASTHRPQGPYEQYF.

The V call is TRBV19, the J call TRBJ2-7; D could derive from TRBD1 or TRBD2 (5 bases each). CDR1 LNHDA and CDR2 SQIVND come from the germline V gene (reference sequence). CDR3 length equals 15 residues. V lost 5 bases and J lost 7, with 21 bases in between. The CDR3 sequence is CASSYTGTTRWEQYF. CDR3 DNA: TGTGCCAGTAGTTATACCGGGACCACCAGATGGGAGCAGTACTTC. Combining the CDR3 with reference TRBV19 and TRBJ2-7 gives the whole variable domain DGGITQSPKYLFRKEGQNVTLSCEQNLNHDAMYWYRQDPGQGLRLIYYSQIVNDFQKGDIAEGYSVSREKKESFPLTVTSAQKNPTAFYLCASSYTGTTRWEQYFGPGTRLTVT.

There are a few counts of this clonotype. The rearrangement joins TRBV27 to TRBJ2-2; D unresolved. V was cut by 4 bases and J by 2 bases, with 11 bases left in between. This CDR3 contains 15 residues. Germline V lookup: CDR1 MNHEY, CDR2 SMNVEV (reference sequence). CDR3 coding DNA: TGTGCCAGCAGTTCCAGTCCCTCCAACACCGGGGAGCTGTTTTTT. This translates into CASSSSPSNTGELFF.

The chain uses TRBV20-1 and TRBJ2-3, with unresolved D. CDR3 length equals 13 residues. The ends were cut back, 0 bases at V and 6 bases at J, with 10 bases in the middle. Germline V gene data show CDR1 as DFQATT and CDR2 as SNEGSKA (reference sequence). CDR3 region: CSARDLRVDTQYF. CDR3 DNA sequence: TGCAGTGCTAGAGATCTGCGAGTGGATACGCAGTATTTT.

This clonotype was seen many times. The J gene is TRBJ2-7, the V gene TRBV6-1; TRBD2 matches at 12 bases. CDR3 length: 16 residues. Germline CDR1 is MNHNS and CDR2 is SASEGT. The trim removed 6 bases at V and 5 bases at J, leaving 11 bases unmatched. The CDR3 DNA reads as TGTGCCAGCAGGGGAAGACTAGCGGGAGTCGTCGACGAGCAGTACTTC. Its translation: CASRGRLAGVVDEQYF.

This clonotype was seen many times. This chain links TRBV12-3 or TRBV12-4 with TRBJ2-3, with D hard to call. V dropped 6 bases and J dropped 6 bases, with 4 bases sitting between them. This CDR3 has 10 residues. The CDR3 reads CASSRDTQYF. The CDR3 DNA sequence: TGTGCCAGCAGCCGGGATACGCAGTATTTT.

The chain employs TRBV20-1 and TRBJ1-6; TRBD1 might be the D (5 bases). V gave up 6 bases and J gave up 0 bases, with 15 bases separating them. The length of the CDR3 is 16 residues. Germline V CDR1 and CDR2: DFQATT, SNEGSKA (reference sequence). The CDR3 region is CSASYGTLSYNSPLHF. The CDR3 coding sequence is TGCAGTGCCTCCTACGGGACCCTCTCCTATAATTCACCCCTCCACTTT.

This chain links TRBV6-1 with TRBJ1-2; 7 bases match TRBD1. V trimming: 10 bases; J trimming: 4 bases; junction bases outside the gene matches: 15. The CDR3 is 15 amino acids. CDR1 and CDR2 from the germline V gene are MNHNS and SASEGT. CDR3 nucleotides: TGTGCCACGACTGGGGACAGACAAGTTCTCTATGGCTACACCTTC. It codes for CATTGDRQVLYGYTF.

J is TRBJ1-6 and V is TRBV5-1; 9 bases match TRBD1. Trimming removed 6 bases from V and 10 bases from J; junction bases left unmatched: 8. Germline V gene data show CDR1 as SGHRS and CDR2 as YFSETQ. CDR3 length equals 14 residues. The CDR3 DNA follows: TGCGCCAGCACTCCGGGACAGGGTGGATCACCCCTCCACTTT. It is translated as CASTPGQGGSPLHF.

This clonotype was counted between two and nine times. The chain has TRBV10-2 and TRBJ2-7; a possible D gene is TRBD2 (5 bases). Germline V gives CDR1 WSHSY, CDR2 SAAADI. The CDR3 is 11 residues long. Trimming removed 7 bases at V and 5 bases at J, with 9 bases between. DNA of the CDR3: TGCGCCAGCACCCCCGGGAACGAGCAGTACTTC. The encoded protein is CASTPGNEQYF.

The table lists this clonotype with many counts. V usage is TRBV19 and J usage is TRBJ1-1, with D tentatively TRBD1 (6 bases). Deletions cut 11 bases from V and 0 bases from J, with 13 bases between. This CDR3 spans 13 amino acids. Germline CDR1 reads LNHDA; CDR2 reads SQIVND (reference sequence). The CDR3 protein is CAARGALNTEAFF. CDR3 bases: TGTGCCGCGAGGGGGGCATTGAACACTGAAGCTTTCTTT.

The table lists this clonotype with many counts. CDR3 bases: TGTGCCAGCAGCTTCGCAGGGGGCTTGGAGCCCCAGCATTTT. It is translated as CASSFAGGLEPQHF. This chain joins TRBV7-8 and TRBJ1-5, with 8 nucleotides matching TRBD1. The CDR3 totals 14 residues. V was clipped by 3 bases and J by 8 bases; unmatched bases: 6. Germline V gene data show CDR1 as SGHVS and CDR2 as FQNEAQ.

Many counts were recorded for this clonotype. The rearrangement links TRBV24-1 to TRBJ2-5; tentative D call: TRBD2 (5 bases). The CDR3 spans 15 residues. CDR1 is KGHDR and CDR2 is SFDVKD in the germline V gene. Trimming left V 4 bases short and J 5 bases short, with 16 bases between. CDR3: CATSDPSGPGETQYF. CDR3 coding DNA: TGTGCCACCAGTGACCCCAGCGGTCCGGGGGAGACCCAGTACTTC.

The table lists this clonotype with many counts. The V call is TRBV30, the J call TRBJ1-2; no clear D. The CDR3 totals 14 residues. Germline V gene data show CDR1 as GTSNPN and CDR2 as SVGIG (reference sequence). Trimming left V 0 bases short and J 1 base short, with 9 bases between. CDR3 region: CAWSVRVINYGYTF. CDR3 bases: TGTGCCTGGAGTGTACGGGTGATTAACTATGGCTACACCTTC.